This entry describes one T cell receptor beta chain. TCRdb's table, derived via immunoSEQ multiplex PCR, lists solely in-frame clones and lacks some. Among fewer than 500,000 clones listed, about 90% were seen once. The entry originates in a study of Ad26.COV2.S vaccination and SARS-CoV-2 variants. Study summary: Ad26.COV2.S shots went into the muscle once or twice, 56 days apart.

From germline, CDR1 is SNHLY and CDR2 FYNNEI. V was pared by 6 bases and J by 5 bases, with 7 bases of the junction left unmatched. This CDR3 has 14 amino acids. The treatment was: around 19 received Ad26.COV2.S at low or high dose, single or two shots; about 5 received placebo; per-sample allocation not given. All samples were drawn on day 63, counting from the first vaccine or placebo injection. V is TRBV2 and J is TRBJ1-5; 7 bases align to TRBD1. This clonotype originated in a person aged 18 to 65 who received the Ad26.COV2.S COVID-19 vaccine or a placebo. This specimen was peripheral blood, taken in a trial of Ad26.COV2.S vaccine versus placebo. This CDR3 reads CASRGQYADQPQHF. DNA for the CDR3: TGTGCCAGCAGGGGACAGTATGCGGATCAGCCCCAGCATTTT.